One and the same sample provided the 15 T cell receptor beta chains below, sequenced in a study of T cell changes during pregnancy in multiple sclerosis. Generated by immunoSEQ multiplex PCR, the TCRdb table keeps only in-frame clones and is missing some. The sample lists tens of thousands of clones, around 90% occurring once. Sequencing used peripheral blood, obtained before pregnancy. Receptor source: a female donor with multiple sclerosis, enrolled in a pregnancy study.

The V call is TRBV18, the J call TRBJ2-1; 7 nucleotides agree with TRBD2. V lost 0 bases, J lost 1 base, and 6 bases stayed unmatched. In germline, CDR1 is KGHSH, CDR2 LQKENI. The CDR3 contains 17 residues. This chain's CDR3 is CASSPPGGSLSYNEQFF. The CDR3 nucleotides read TGTGCCAGCTCACCACCGGGAGGGAGTTTGTCCTACAATGAGCAGTTCTTC.

The V gene is TRBV7-9, the J gene TRBJ1-1; 7 bases match TRBD1. The CDR3 has 15 residues. The germline gives CDR1 SEHNR, CDR2 FQNEAQ (reference sequence). V lost 5 bases to trimming and J lost 4 bases; unmatched junction nucleotides: 10. The CDR3 DNA sequence: TGTGCCAGCAGCGAGACAGGGCCCATCAGCACTGAAGCTTTCTTT. Translating it yields CASSETGPISTEAFF.

On this clone itself: The junction departs from the called germline gene at one end, perhaps through a read error. J is TRBJ2-4 and V is TRBV7-2; TRBD2 matches 13 bases. This CDR3 comprises 13 residues. Germline V gene sequence: CDR1 SGHTA, CDR2 FQGNSA. The DNA for the CDR3 is TGTGCCAGCAGCCGGACTAGCGGGGGTGCAGTGGTTTTC. Residues: CASSRTSGGAVVF.

The chain combines TRBV11-2 with TRBJ2-1; D is perhaps TRBD2 (6 bases). Germline V gene data show CDR1 as SGHAT and CDR2 as FQNNGV. The V end was cut by 5 bases, the J end by 0 bases, with 8 bases between. This CDR3 region has 14 residues. The CDR3 bases are TGTGCCAGCAGCCCCGGGGGCTCCTACAATGAGCAGTTCTTC. It encodes CASSPGGSYNEQFF.

The J gene is TRBJ1-5, the V gene TRBV4-1, with a weak D call TRBD1 (6 bases). The CDR3 contains 15 residues. The germline V and J ends were trimmed by 3 bases and 8 bases, with 17 bases remaining between them. Germline V gives CDR1 MGHRA, CDR2 YSYEKL. The CDR3 region is CASSHSSHEGEPQHF. Written as DNA, the CDR3 is TGCGCCAGCAGCCATTCATCTCACGAGGGGGAGCCCCAGCATTTT.

The J gene is TRBJ1-4, the V gene TRBV19; the D gene is possibly TRBD1 (5 bases). Germline lookup yields CDR1 LNHDA and CDR2 SQIVND (reference sequence). The V gene lost 3 bases and the J gene lost 6 bases, with 20 bases spanning the gap. This CDR3 is built from 17 residues. CDR3 in DNA: TGTGCCAGTAGTATTGGACCCTTGGGGGGTTGGGATGAAAAACTGTTTTTT. Protein sequence: CASSIGPLGGWDEKLFF.

The chain uses TRBV4-1 and TRBJ2-2; 7 bases fit TRBD2. This CDR3 is 16 amino acids long. Germline values: CDR1 MGHRA, CDR2 YSYEKL. V trimming: 5 bases; J trimming: 4 bases; junction bases outside the gene matches: 10. The CDR3 region has the DNA TGCGCCAGCAGCTGGCGGGGAGGGGACGGCACCGGGGAGCTGTTTTTT. Translated: CASSWRGGDGTGELFF.

V gene TRBV19 combines with J gene TRBJ1-5; D not resolved. The CDR3 contains 13 residues. V was clipped by 7 bases and J by 0 bases, with 7 bases between them. Germline V lookup: CDR1 LNHDA, CDR2 SQIVND (reference sequence). The CDR3 sequence is CASKEVSNQPQHF. The CDR3 nucleotides read TGTGCCAGTAAGGAGGTTAGCAATCAGCCCCAGCATTTT. The full variable domain, completed using reference TRBV19 and TRBJ1-5, is DGGITQSPKYLFRKEGQNVTLSCEQNLNHDAMYWYRQDPGQGLRLIYYSQIVNDFQKGDIAEGYSVSREKKESFPLTVTSAQKNPTAFYLCASKEVSNQPQHFGDGTRLSIL.

J is TRBJ2-7 and V is TRBV7-2; TRBD1 matches 9 bases. CDR1 SGHTA and CDR2 FQGNSA come from the germline V gene. The CDR3 covers 14 residues. Unmatched junction bases numbered 5, after V lost 5 bases and J lost 3 bases. In DNA form, the CDR3 reads TGTGCCAGCAGCATACAGGGGGCGGACTACGAGCAGTACTTC. Translated: CASSIQGADYEQYF.

The chain joins TRBV2 to TRBJ2-1; perhaps TRBD2 as D (5 bases). The V gene's germline CDR1 is SNHLY and CDR2 FYNNEI. V lost 6 bases and J lost 7, with 13 bases in between. The CDR3 has 13 residues. The CDR3: CASSGLSGNEQFF. The CDR3 region has the DNA TGTGCCAGCAGCGGGCTTTCGGGGAATGAGCAGTTCTTC. The complete variable domain, with remaining parts taken from reference TRBV2 and TRBJ2-1, reads EPEVTQTPSHQVTQMGQEVILRCVPISNHLYFYWYRQILGQKVEFLVSFYNNEISEKSEIFDDQFSVERPDGSNFTLKIRSTKLEDSAMYFCASSGLSGNEQFFGPGTRLTVL.

V usage is TRBV9 and J usage is TRBJ1-6; 7 bases fit TRBD1. Germline-derived CDR1 and CDR2 are SGDLS and YYNGEE. This CDR3 is built from 16 residues. V lost 3 bases to trimming and J lost 7 bases; unmatched junction nucleotides: 10. The CDR3 sequence is CASSEWGTVTNSPLHF. CDR3 DNA sequence: TGTGCCAGCAGCGAGTGGGGGACAGTGACAAATTCACCCCTCCACTTT.

The V call is TRBV6-6, the J call TRBJ2-7, with a weak D call TRBD1 (6 bases). Germline V gives CDR1 MNHNY, CDR2 SVGAGI (reference sequence). The CDR3 runs 14 residues. The V and J ends lost 2 bases and 3 bases respectively, with 11 bases between them. The CDR3 sequence: CASSYQGQNYEQYF. In DNA, the CDR3 is TGTGCCAGCAGTTACCAAGGACAGAACTACGAGCAGTACTTC.

The table lists this clone with many counts. The J gene is TRBJ2-2, the V gene TRBV4-2; 10 positions agree with TRBD2. V shed 0 bases and J 6 bases; nucleotides not matched to a gene: 4. CDR1 LGHNA and CDR2 YNFKEQ come from the germline V gene. CDR3 size: 16 residues. Here the CDR3 reads CASSQEGTSAAGELFF. DNA of the CDR3: TGTGCCAGCAGCCAAGAAGGGACTAGCGCTGCCGGGGAGCTGTTTTTT.

Remarks on this clone: Within the sample, other DNA sequences also encode this same CDR3. The chain has TRBV9 and TRBJ1-3, with D possibly TRBD1 on 6 matching bases. Trimming removed 0 bases from V and 0 bases from J, with 7 bases in between. Germline CDR1 and CDR2: SGDLS and YYNGEE. CDR3 length equals 15 residues. The CDR3 loop reads CASSVGGGSGNTIYF. DNA of the CDR3: TGTGCCAGCAGCGTAGGAGGGGGCTCTGGAAACACCATATATTTT. Using reference TRBV9 and TRBJ1-3 for the parts outside the CDR3, the full variable domain is DSGVTQTPKHLITATGQRVTLRCSPRSGDLSVYWYQQSLDQGLQFLIQYYNGEERAKGNILERFSAQQFPDLHSELNLSSLELGDSALYFCASSVGGGSGNTIYFGEGSWLTVV.

V and J are TRBV10-3 and TRBJ2-4; D perhaps matches TRBD1 (6 bases). There are 15 residues in the CDR3. Germline values: CDR1 ENHRY, CDR2 SYGVKD. V dropped 0 bases and J dropped 6 bases, with 12 bases sitting between them. The CDR3 here is CAISESTGQRNIQYF. CDR3 coding DNA: TGTGCCATCAGTGAGTCAACAGGGCAGAGAAACATTCAGTACTTC.